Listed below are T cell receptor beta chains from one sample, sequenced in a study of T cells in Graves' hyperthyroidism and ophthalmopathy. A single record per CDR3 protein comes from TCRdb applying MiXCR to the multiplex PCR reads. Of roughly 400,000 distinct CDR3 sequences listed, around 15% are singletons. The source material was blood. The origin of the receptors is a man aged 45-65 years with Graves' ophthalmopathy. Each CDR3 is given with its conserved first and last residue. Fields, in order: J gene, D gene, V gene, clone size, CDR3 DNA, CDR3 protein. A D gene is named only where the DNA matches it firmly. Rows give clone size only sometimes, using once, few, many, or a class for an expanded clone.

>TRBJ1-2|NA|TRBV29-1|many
TGCAGCGTTGATATGGGGTACGGGGGCTACACCTTC
CSVDMGYGGYTF
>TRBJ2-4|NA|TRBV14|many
TGTGCCAGCAGCCCCCGCCAGAAAAACATTCAGTACTTC
CASSPRQKNIQYF
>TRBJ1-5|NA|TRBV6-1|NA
TGTGCCAGCAGTAACTTTGGGGAGGTCGGGCAGCCCCAGCATTTT
CASSNFGEVGQPQHF
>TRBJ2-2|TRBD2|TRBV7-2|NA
TGTGCCAGCAGCCTGGATCTTGGACTAGCGCCGAACACCGGGGAGCTGTTTTTT
CASSLDLGLAPNTGELFF
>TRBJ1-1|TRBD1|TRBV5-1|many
TGCGCCAGCAGCTTAACAGGGGCAAGGAACACTGAAGCTTTCTTT
CASSLTGARNTEAFF
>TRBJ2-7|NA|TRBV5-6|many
TGTGCCAGCAGCTACCGAGGACTCTACGAGCAGTACTTC
CASSYRGLYEQYF
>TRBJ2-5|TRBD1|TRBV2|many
TGTGCCAGCAGCGCACAGGGGGCCGGAAAGACCCAGTACTTC
CASSAQGAGKTQYF
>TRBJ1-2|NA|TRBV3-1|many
TGTGCCAGCAGCCAAGGGTTAGGGGCAGCTTCCTATGGCTACACCTTC
CASSQGLGAASYGYTF
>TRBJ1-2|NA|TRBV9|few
TGTGCCAGCAGCGTAGATGGCGTGAACTATGGCTACACCTTC
CASSVDGVNYGYTF
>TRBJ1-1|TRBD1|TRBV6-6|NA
TGTGCCAGCAGTTACTCGGGACAGGGGAACACTGAAGCTTTCTTT
CASSYSGQGNTEAFF
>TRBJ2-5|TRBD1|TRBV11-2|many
TGTGCCAGCAGCCCGAGAACCAGGGGGCTGAGATGGCAAGAGACCCAGTACTTC
CASSPRTRGLRWQETQYF
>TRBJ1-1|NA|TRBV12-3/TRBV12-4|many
TGTGCCAGCAGCCTCCTGGGGGGCACTGAAGCTTTCTTT
CASSLLGGTEAFF
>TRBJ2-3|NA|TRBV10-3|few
TGTGCCATCAGTGAGGCCAGCACAGATACGCAGTATTTT
CAISEASTDTQYF
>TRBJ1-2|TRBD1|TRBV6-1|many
TGTGCCAGCAGATTAGGACAGGGGGATGGCTACACCTTC
CASRLGQGDGYTF
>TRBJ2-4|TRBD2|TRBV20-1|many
TGCAGTGCTAGAGTAGCGGGACCCCATATCGAGTACTTC
CSARVAGPHIEYF
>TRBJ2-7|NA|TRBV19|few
TGTGCCAGTAGTATAACGGGCACGGGGGGCCACGAGCAGTACTTC
CASSITGTGGHEQYF
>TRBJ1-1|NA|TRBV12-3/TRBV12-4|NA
TGTGCCAGCAGGGGCTTGGGGCTGTACACTGAAGCTTTCTTT
CASRGLGLYTEAFF
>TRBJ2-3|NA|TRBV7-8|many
TGTGCCAGCAGCTTTCCTAGCAGCCGCACAGATACGCAGTATTTT
CASSFPSSRTDTQYF
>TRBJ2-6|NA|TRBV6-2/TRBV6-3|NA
TGTGCCAGCAGTTACGGGGGGTTGGGGGCCAACGTCCTGACTTTC
CASSYGGLGANVLTF
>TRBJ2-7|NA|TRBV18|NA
TGTGCCAGCTCACCACTTTTGTCAGGACTTGAATCCTACGAGCAGTACTTC
CASSPLLSGLESYEQYF
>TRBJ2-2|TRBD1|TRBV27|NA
TGTGCCAGCAGTGGATTCCGGGACAGGGGCACCGGGGAGCTGTTTTTT
CASSGFRDRGTGELFF
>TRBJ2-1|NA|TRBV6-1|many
TGTGCCAGCAAGGGGGGCGGCAATGAGCAGTTCTTC
CASKGGGNEQFF
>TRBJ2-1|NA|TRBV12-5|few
TGTGCTAGTGGTTTGGCTTCCGGGAATGAGCAGTTCTTC
CASGLASGNEQFF
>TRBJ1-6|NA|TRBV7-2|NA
TGTGCCAGCAGCTTGGTCAGAAGCCCCTCTTATTCACCCCTCCACTTT
CASSLVRSPSYSPLHF
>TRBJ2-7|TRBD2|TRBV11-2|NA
TGTGCCAGCAGTTATCTAGCGGGATACGAGCAGTACTTC
CASSYLAGYEQYF
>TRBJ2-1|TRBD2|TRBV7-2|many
TGTGCCAGCAGCTCAAACCGGATTAGCGGGTCCTACAATGAGCAGTTCTTC
CASSSNRISGSYNEQFF
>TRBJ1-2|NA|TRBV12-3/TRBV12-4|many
TGTGCCAGCAGTTTAAATTTCCCGAGTGGCTACACCTTC
CASSLNFPSGYTF
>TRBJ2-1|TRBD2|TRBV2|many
TGTGCCAGCAGTGAGACTAGCTCAGGCAATGAGCAGTTCTTC
CASSETSSGNEQFF
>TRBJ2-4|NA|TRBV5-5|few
TGTGCCAGCAGCTTGGCCCTCCCGGACATTCAGTACTTC
CASSLALPDIQYF
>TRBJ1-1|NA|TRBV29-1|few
TGCAGCGTCGACCGTGTACAGGGTTTCACTGAAGCTTTCTTT
CSVDRVQGFTEAFF
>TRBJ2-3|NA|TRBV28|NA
TGTGCCAGCAGTTCTCACCCCAAGGGCACAGATACGCAGTATTTT
CASSSHPKGTDTQYF
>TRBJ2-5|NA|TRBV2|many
TGTGCCAGCAGTGAGGACAGATACCAAGAGACCCAGTACTTC
CASSEDRYQETQYF
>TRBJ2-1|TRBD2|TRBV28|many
TGTGCCAGCAGTTCAACTAGCGGGAGGTGGTACAATGAGCAGTTCTTC
CASSSTSGRWYNEQFF
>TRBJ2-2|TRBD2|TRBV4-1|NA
TGCGCCAGCAGCCAAGATCGGGGACTAGCGGAACTCACCGGGGAGCTGTTTTTT
CASSQDRGLAELTGELFF
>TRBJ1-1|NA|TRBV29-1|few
TGCAGCGTTGAGGGACGACAGGCCATGAACACTGAAGCTTTCTTT
CSVEGRQAMNTEAFF
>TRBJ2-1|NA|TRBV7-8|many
TGTGCCAGCAGCTTAGGAGGCAGTTTCGATGAGCAGTTCTTC
CASSLGGSFDEQFF
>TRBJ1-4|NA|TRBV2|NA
TGTGCCAGCAGGGGAAACGGGGAAGAAAAACTGTTTTTT
CASRGNGEEKLFF
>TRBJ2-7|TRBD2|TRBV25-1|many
TGTGCCAGCAGTGAATCCAGCGGGAAGGTCTACGAGCAGTACTTC
CASSESSGKVYEQYF
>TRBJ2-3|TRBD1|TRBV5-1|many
TGCGCCAGCAGCTTGGTTCTTGGGGCAGGGGGATTCTCAGATACGCAGTATTTT
CASSLVLGAGGFSDTQYF
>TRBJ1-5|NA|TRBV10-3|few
TGTGCCATCAGTGGGCAAGGGCAGCCCCAGCATTTT
CAISGQGQPQHF
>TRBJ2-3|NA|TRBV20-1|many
TGCAGTGCCGGACGGCGCGAGGTGACACATACGCAGTATTTT
CSAGRREVTHTQYF
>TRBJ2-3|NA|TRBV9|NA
TGTGCCAGCAGCGTAGTCCCGGGGGCGGGAACAGATACGCAGTATTTT
CASSVVPGAGTDTQYF
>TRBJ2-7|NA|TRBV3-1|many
TGTGCCAGCAGCCAGGGTCATACTACCTACGAGCAGTACTTC
CASSQGHTTYEQYF
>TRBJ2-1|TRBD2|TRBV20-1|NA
TGCAGTGCTACCCTCCCCGGGACTAGCTCCTACAATGAGCAGTTCTTC
CSATLPGTSSYNEQFF
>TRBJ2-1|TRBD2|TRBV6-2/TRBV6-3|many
TGTGCCAGCAGTTACTCGACTAGCGGAAACAATGAGCAGTTCTTC
CASSYSTSGNNEQFF
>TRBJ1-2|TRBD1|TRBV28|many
TGTGCCAGCAGTTACGACAGGGTCCATGGCTACACCTTC
CASSYDRVHGYTF
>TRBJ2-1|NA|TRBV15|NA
TGTGCCACCAGCAGAGATTACGGAGCTGAGCAGTTCTTC
CATSRDYGAEQFF
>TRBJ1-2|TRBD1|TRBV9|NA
TGTGCCAGCAGCGTAGAGCCAGGACAGGACTATGGCTACACCTTC
CASSVEPGQDYGYTF
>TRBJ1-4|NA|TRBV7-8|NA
TGTGCCAGCGGGGGGGCGGCAGTCTATAATGAAAAACTGTTTTTT
CASGGAAVYNEKLFF
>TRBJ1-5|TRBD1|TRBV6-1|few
TGTGCCAGCATAAACCCAGGGGGCGGCAGCAATCAGCCCCAGCATTTT
CASINPGGGSNQPQHF
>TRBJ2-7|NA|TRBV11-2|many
TGTGCCAGCAGCTCCCTGAGGCGACAGGCGATTGGGGAGCAGTACTTC
CASSSLRRQAIGEQYF
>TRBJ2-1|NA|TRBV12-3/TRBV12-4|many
TGTGCCAGCAGTCCGGACTCCGGTGCGGGTGTGGTCAATGAGCAGTTCTTC
CASSPDSGAGVVNEQFF
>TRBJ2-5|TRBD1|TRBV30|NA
TGTGCCTGGAGTGTGCCGACAGGGAATGAAGAGACCCAGTACTTC
CAWSVPTGNEETQYF
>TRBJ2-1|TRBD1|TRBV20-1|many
TGCAGTGCGAGCAGGGGGAGTGAGCAGTTCTTC
CSASRGSEQFF
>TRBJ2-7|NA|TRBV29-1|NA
TGCAGCGTTGGATCGCAGGCGATCTACGAGCAGTACTTC
CSVGSQAIYEQYF